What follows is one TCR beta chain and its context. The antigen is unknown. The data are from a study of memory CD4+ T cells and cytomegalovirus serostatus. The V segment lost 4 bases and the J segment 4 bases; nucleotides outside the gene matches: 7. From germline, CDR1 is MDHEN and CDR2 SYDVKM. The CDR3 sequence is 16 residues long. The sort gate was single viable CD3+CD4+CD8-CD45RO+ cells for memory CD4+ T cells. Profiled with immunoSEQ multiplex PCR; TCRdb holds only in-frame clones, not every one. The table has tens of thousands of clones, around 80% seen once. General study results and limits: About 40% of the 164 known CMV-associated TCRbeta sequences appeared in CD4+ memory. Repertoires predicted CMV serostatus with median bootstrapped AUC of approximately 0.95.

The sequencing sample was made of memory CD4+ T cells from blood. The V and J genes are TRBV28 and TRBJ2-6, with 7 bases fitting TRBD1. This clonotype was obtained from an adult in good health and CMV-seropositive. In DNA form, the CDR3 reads TGTGCCAGCAGTTCATCGACAGGGACGGGGGCCAACGTCCTGACTTTC. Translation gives CASSSSTGTGANVLTF.